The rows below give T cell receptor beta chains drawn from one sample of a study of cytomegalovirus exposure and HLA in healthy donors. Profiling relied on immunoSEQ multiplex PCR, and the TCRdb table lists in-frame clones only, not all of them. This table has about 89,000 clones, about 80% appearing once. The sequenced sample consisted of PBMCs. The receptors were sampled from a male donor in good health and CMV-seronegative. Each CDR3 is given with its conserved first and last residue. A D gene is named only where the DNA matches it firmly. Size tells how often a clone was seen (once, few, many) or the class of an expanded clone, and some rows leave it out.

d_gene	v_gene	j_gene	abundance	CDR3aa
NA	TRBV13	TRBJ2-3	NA	CASSLSTRTGTDTQYF
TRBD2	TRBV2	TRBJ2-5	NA	CASSERIETSTDLTQYF
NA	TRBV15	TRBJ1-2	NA	CATSLNLANYGYTF
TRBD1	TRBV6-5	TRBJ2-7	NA	CASIGTDRYEQYF
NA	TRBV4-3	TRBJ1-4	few	CASSQGGRGEKLFF
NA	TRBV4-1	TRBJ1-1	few	CASRLTGNTEAFF
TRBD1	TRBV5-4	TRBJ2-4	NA	CASSQGQLKNIQYF
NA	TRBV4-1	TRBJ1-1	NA	CASSQGPASRSGRGNTEAFF
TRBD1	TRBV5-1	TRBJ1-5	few	CASSPGQGNQPQHF
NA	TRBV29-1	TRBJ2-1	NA	CSVDQAGRNEQFF
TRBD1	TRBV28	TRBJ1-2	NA	CASSLPKTGGGDDVYTF
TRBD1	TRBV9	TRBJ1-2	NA	CASSVGSGTDNYGYTF
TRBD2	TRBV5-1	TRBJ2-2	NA	CASSRLAGVNTGELFF
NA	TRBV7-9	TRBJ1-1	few	CASSRGTPVFAEAFF
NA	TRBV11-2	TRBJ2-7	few	CASSLGGLYEQYF
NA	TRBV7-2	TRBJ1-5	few	CASSLFGRDQPQHF
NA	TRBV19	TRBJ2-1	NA	CATEKGVEYGEQFF
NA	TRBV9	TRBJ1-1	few	CASSGQLNTEAFF
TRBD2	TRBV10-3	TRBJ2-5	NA	CATQGATSGNQETQYF
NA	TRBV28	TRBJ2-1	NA	CASSLRVKEQFF
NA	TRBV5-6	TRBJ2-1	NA	CASSLRGSSYNEQFF
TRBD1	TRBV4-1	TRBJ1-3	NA	CASRRTGGSDLSGNTIYF
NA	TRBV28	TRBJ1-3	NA	CASNVNGIGNTIYF
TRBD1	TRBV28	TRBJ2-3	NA	CASSPGTVSSTDTQYF
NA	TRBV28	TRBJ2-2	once	CASSLWTGTGELFF
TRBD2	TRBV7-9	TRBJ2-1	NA	CASTGGVEQFF
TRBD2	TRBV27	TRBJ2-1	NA	CASSGWGSGGREDEQFF
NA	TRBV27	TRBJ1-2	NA	CASSPQGRRGYGYTF
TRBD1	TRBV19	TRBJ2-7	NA	CASSVRGTSHYEQYF
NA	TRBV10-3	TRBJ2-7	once	CATGAGVVSSYEQYF
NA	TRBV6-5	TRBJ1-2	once	CATAEPFNYGYTF
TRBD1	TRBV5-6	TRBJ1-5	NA	CASSPQGANQPQHF
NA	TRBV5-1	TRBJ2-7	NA	CASSLGAGNNEQYF
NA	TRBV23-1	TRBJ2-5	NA	CASKHRRIETQYF
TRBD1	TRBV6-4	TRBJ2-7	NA	CASSEQGAPSYEQYF
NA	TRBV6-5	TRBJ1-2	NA	CASSRTPNQNYGYTF
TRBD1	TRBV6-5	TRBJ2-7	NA	CASSYNRGEYEQYF
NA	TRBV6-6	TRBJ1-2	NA	CASSYAESSNGYTF
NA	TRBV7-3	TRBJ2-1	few	CASSPNRVDNEQFF
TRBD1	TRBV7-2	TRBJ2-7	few	CASSLGQGIVYEQYF
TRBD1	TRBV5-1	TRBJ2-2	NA	CASSAQGTGELFF
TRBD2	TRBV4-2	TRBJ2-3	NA	CASSQEGTSGDTDTQYF
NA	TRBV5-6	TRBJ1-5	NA	CASSFGRENQPQHF